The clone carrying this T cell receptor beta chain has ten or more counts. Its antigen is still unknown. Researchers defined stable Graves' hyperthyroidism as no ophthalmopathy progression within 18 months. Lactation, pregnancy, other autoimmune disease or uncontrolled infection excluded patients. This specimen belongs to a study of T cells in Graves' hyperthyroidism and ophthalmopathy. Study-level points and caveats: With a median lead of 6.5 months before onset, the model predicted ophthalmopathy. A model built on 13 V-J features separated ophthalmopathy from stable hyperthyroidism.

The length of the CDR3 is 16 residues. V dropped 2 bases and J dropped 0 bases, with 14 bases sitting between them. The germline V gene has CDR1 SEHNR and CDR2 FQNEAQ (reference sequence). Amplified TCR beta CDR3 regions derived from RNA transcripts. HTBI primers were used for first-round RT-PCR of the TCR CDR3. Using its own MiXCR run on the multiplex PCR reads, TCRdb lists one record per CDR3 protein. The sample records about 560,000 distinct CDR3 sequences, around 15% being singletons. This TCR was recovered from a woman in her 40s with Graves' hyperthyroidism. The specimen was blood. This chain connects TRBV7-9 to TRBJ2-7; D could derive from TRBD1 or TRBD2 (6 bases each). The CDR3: CASSLWGAGLSYEQYF. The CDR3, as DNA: TGTGCCAGCAGCTTATGGGGGGCGGGACTCTCCTACGAGCAGTACTTC.